Listed below are T cell receptor beta chains from one sample, sequenced in a study of T cell responses to AZD1222 COVID-19 vaccine. Sequencing was performed with immunoSEQ multiplex PCR; in TCRdb, only in-frame clones are kept and a portion is missing. This sample carries about 150,000 clones, more than 75% of them seen once, and the ten largest clones take roughly a tenth. Material: peripheral blood, obtained 28 days after the second AZD1222 dose. The source of these receptors is an adult who received the AZD1222 COVID-19 vaccine. The CDR3 runs from the conserved cysteine through the conserved F or W.

v_gene	j_gene	CDR3aa
TRBV30	TRBJ1-1	CAWSLGQGLNTEAFF
TRBV2	TRBJ1-2	CASSATGTGGGYTF
TRBV6-2/TRBV6-3	TRBJ2-1	CASSFLRLAADNEQFF
TRBV5-1	TRBJ2-7	CASSLVAGETHEQYF
TRBV5-4	TRBJ2-3	CASSLRASANTDTQYF
TRBV10-3	TRBJ1-3	CAISGQGNTIYF
TRBV19	TRBJ2-2	CASDSGARTGELFF
TRBV28	TRBJ1-5	CASSLPTGYNQPQHF
TRBV28	TRBJ1-4	CASSSPGGGERRPLFF
TRBV5-4	TRBJ2-7	CASSDFNRVYEQYF
TRBV11-2	TRBJ2-1	CASSLWVTSGYNEQFF
TRBV5-1	TRBJ2-7	CASSTGLAGGPGEQYF
TRBV4-3	TRBJ1-6	CASSQGQQGNSPLHF
TRBV20-1	TRBJ2-1	CSASGYGTSGRRGNEQFF
TRBV5-8	TRBJ2-3	CASSDRVFTDTQYF
TRBV9	TRBJ2-5	CASSVGQGYQETQYF
TRBV5-1	TRBJ2-7	CASSWRQGDEQYF
TRBV5-1	TRBJ1-4	CASSLLGEKLFF
TRBV27	TRBJ2-3	CASGTGRLVDTQYF
TRBV11-2	TRBJ1-2	CASSLDRETGYTF
TRBV19	TRBJ1-1	CASSRGQVNTEAFF
TRBV4-1	TRBJ2-3	CASSQGVAGMADTQYF
TRBV28	TRBJ2-7	CASSFGGTGASEQYF
TRBV23-1	TRBJ2-7	CASSQGGRSF
TRBV27	TRBJ2-6	CASEHRDSSSGANVLTF
TRBV27	TRBJ2-7	CASRNRDSEQYF
TRBV5-6	TRBJ1-1	CASSTRGQGRFTEAFF
TRBV18	TRBJ2-7	CASSPSGTGTSEQYF
TRBV6-5	TRBJ1-5	CASSARGGNQPQHF